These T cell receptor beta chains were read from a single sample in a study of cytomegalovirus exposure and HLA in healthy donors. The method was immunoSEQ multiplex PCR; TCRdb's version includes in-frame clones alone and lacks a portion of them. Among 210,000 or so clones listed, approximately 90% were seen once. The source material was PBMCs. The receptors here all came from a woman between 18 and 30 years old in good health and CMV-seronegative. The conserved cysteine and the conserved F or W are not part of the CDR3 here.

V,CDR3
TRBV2,ASSETLRRAEAF
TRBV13,ASSLVRQGRRDTEAF
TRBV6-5,ASSYGQGRRGTEAF
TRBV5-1,ASSLGPGANEKLF
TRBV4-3,ASSQDPLAGGLAQF
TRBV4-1,ASSQVPAAGQNHQPQH
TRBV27,AILTRGQGNYGYT
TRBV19,ASSIAGGFSVSEQY
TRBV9,ASSVGGGNGYT
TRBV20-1,SADTKETQY
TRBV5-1,ASSLGQVYGYT
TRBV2,ASRPDRVRYGYT
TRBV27,ASSRDRLATNEKLF
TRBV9,ASSSPGQGWTDTQY
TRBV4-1,ASSRLATYNEQF
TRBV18,ASSPAAGRSTDTQY
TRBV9,ASSVRVSGSYNEQF